This T cell receptor beta chain comes out of a study of PD-L1 blockade in urothelial cancer. Study as a whole: The patients had undergone anywhere from 0 to 3 prior chemotherapy regimens. At 6 weeks and at 3 weeks (second dose) after treatment start, blood was analyzed.

Locally advanced or metastatic urothelial carcinoma was present in patients. The data were produced by immunoSEQ multiplex PCR, yet TCRdb's version contains in-frame clones alone and is incomplete. The sample includes over 65,000 clones, around 80% of them seen just once. V trimming: 2 bases; J trimming: 2 bases; junction bases outside the gene matches: 2. The CDR3 contains 16 residues. CDR1 is PRHDT, CDR2 FYEKMQ, per germline (reference sequence). This clone was picked up one time. The rearrangement links TRBV13 to TRBJ2-1; 11 nucleotides line up with TRBD2. This TCR was sampled from a man aged 65 to 85 with urothelial cancer. The specimen was PBMCs, collected around atezolizumab (anti-PD-L1) treatment. The CDR3 region is CASSLLLAGAYNEQFF. CDR3 bases: TGTGCCAGCAGCTTATTACTAGCGGGAGCCTACAATGAGCAGTTCTTC.